This T cell receptor beta chain was documented in a study of T cell changes during pregnancy in multiple sclerosis. The V and J ends lost 3 bases and 3 bases respectively, with 9 bases between them. CDR3 length: 14 residues. Germline CDR1 reads SEHNR; CDR2 reads FQNEAQ (reference sequence). The protocol was immunoSEQ multiplex PCR, while the TCRdb copy is restricted to in-frame clones and leaves out a portion. The data hold tens of thousands of clones, with roughly 92% observed a single time. Sequenced material: peripheral blood, taken after pregnancy. The chain combines TRBV7-9 with TRBJ1-5, with TRBD1 as a possible D gene (5 bases). This clonotype was obtained from a female donor with multiple sclerosis, enrolled in a pregnancy study. CDR3 nucleotides: TGTGCCAGCAGCTTGGGGCAGCACAATCAGCCCCAGCATTTT. This sequence encodes CASSLGQHNQPQHF.